A single sample gave rise to the 10 T cell receptor beta chains below, sequenced in a study of T-cell memory formation after mild COVID-19. TCRdb processed the 5' RACE reads anew with MiXCR; each CDR3 protein has one entry. The table includes about 39,000 distinct CDR3 sequences, over 5% detected once. Material for sequencing was PBMCs or a T cell subset sorted from them (not recorded which). The source of these receptors is an adult who had mild COVID-19 (a few samples of this study predate the infection). Cell type and time point are not known.

This clonotype was seen a few times. The CDR3 sequence: CACAGTPSWEGAYEQYF. The CDR3 nucleotides are TGTGCCTGCGCGGGGACACCGAGTTGGGAGGGGGCCTACGAGCAGTACTTC. This chain links TRBV7-8 with TRBJ2-7, with D perhaps TRBD2 (7 bases). Trimming pared 11 bases from V and 2 bases from J, leaving 28 bases between. This CDR3 contains 17 residues. CDR1 and CDR2 (germline): SGHVS, FQNEAQ.

As DNA, the CDR3 is TGTGCCAGCACCATTGCCCAGTCCTATGGCTACACCTTC. This encodes CASTIAQSYGYTF. V usage is TRBV6-1 and J usage is TRBJ1-2; D is undetermined. Looked up from germline, CDR1 is MNHNS and CDR2 is SASEGT. The CDR3 is 13 amino acids. V lost 7 bases, J lost 4 bases, and 13 bases lay in between.

This clonotype was recorded many times. V gene TRBV5-1 combines with J gene TRBJ2-3; D is unresolved. V was clipped by 2 bases and J by 5 bases, with 3 bases between them. From germline, CDR1 is SGHRS and CDR2 YFSETQ. CDR3 length: 11 residues. The DNA of the CDR3 is TGCGCCAGCAGCTTACAAGATACGCAGTATTTT. Its protein is CASSLQDTQYF.

In its sample, this clonotype was seen many times. The V call is TRBV7-2, the J call TRBJ1-2; 7 nucleotides match TRBD1. V gave up 1 base and J gave up 3 bases; unmatched junction bases: 8. The CDR3 runs 16 residues. From germline, CDR1 is SGHTA and CDR2 FQGNSA. The CDR3 DNA sequence: TGTGCCAGCAGCTTAGTGCGGGCAGGGGGTGACTATGGCTACACCTTC. Protein: CASSLVRAGGDYGYTF.

This clonotype was counted ten times or more. This chain uses TRBV15 with TRBJ2-1; D unresolved. V was pared by 5 bases and J by 4 bases, with 9 bases between. CDR3 length equals 13 residues. Germline loops: CDR1 LNHNV, CDR2 YYDKDF (reference sequence). For the CDR3, the DNA is TGTGCCACCAGCCCAGAGTATTACAATGAGCAGTTCTTC. It specifies CATSPEYYNEQFF.

This clonotype was seen at least ten times. The chain recombines TRBV3-1 with TRBJ2-7; 7 bases map to TRBD2. V trimming: 4 bases; J trimming: 4 bases; junction bases outside the gene matches: 10. Germline CDR1 is LGHDT and CDR2 is YNNKEL (reference sequence). This CDR3 is built from 15 residues. DNA for the CDR3: TGTGCCAGCAGCCTCCAACCGCAGGGAGGGTACGAGCAGTACTTC. As protein: CASSLQPQGGYEQYF.

Ten or more counts support this clonotype. The V and J genes are TRBV12-3 or TRBV12-4 and TRBJ2-1; tentatively, D is TRBD2 (5 bases). The CDR3 runs to 13 residues. Trimming cost V 3 bases and J 5 bases, with 8 bases left between them. CDR3 DNA: TGTGCCAGCAGTTTTAGGCGGGACAATGAGCAGTTCTTC. Its protein is CASSFRRDNEQFF.

The chain combines TRBV5-4 with TRBJ2-7, with TRBD2 identical over 9 bases. The V and J ends lost 4 bases and 5 bases, in that order; junction bases with no gene match: 4. Germline CDR1 and CDR2: SGHNT and YYREEE (reference sequence). This CDR3 is built from 13 residues. CDR3 nucleotides: TGTGCCAGCAGCCTTAGCGGGAGCAACGAGCAGTACTTC. This sequence encodes CASSLSGSNEQYF. Complete variable domain (other parts from reference TRBV5-4 and TRBJ2-7): ETGVTQSPTHLIKTRGQQVTLRCSSQSGHNTVSWYQQALGQGPQFIFQYYREEENGRGNFPPRFSGLQFPNYSSELNVNALELDDSALYLCASSLSGSNEQYFGPGTRLTVT.

In this sample, this clonotype turned up many times. The chain links TRBV5-1 to TRBJ2-7; weak D call: TRBD2 (5 bases). There are 11 residues in the CDR3. CDR1 and CDR2 (germline): SGHRS, YFSETQ. The V end was cut by 5 bases, the J end by 7 bases, with 10 bases between. The CDR3 DNA follows: TGCGCCAGCAGTTCTGGCGGGGAGCAGTACTTC. Amino acids: CASSSGGEQYF.

This clonotype was detected ten times or more. The J gene is TRBJ2-5, the V gene TRBV6-6; weak D call: TRBD2 (7 bases). Looked up from germline, CDR1 is MNHNY and CDR2 is SVGAGI (reference sequence). The CDR3 covers 14 residues. V was pared by 1 base and J by 4 bases, with 10 bases between. This CDR3 reads CASSYYRGGETQYF. CDR3 DNA: TGTGCCAGCAGTTACTATAGGGGGGGAGAGACCCAGTACTTC.